The entry that follows covers one T cell receptor (beta chain) sequence. Its antigen remains unknown. Tagging with unique molecular identifiers was a feature of the TCR beta cDNA libraries. It was from about 0.94 to 9.7 million T cells that about 540,000 cDNA molecules came. From the PCR reads, TCRdb called clonotypes with MiXCR, one entry per CDR3 protein. The table lists about 770,000 distinct CDR3 sequences, more than 45% of them singletons. The data belong to a study of post-analysis software for immune sequencing data. Study results and caveats: TRBV5-6, TRBV5-1 and TRBV20-1 were among roughly 5 TRBV segments more frequent in patients than controls.

The CDR3 has 11 amino acids. Germline CDR1 is SQVTM and CDR2 is ANQGSEA. V was trimmed by 5 bases and J by 7 bases, leaving 11 bases between them. The TCR comes from a girl under 18 with multiple sclerosis. The V and J genes are TRBV29-1 and TRBJ1-2; D is ambiguous. The sequencing sample was made of blood. In nucleotides, the CDR3 is TGCAGCGTTTCCACCTCTTTTGGCTACACCTTC. This gives the protein CSVSTSFGYTF.